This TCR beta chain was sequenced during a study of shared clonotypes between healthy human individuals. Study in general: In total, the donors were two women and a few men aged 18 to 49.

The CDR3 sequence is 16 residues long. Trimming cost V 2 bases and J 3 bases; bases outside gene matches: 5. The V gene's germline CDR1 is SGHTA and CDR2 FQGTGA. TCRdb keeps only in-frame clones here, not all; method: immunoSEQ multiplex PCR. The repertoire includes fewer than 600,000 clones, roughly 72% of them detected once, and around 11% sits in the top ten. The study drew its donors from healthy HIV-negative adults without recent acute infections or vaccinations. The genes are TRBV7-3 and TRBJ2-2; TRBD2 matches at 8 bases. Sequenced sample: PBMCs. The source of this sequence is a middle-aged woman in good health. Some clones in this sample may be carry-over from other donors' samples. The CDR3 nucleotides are TGTGCCAGCAGCTTAGGTAGCGGGATCTACACCGGGGAGCTGTTTTTT. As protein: CASSLGSGIYTGELFF.